These 27 T cell receptor beta chains were all obtained from the same sample, sequenced in a study of cytomegalovirus exposure and HLA in healthy donors (dated by TCRdb to about 2017). Libraries were constructed by the immunoSEQ multiplex PCR assay. For the multiplex PCR, a mixture combining 60 forward primers for TCR Vbeta segments and 13 reverse primers for TCR Jbeta segments was used. TCRdb obtained this table from immuneACCESS and retained in-frame rearrangements with V and J assigned. These tables miss some clones; where compared with another copy, unresolved V genes account for less than half of the shortfall, and the remainder is unexplained. Present in this sample are about 120,000 clones, around 74% of which were seen just once. The ten largest make up over 1.5% of the sample. Specimen: PBMCs. Every receptor here comes from a woman aged 18-29 years in good health and CMV-seronegative.

This chain uses TRBV7-3 with TRBJ2-3; D perhaps matches TRBD1 (5 bases). Germline CDR1 is SGHTA and CDR2 is FQGTGA. The CDR3 spans 14 residues. V was clipped by 2 bases and J by 2 bases, with 8 bases between them. The CDR3 nucleotides read TGTGCCAGCAGCTTAGGGGCGGACACAGATACGCAGTATTTT. Translating it yields CASSLGADTDTQYF.

CDR3 sequence: CASSPVGFNQPQHF. Here the CDR3 DNA reads TGTGCCAGCTCACCGGTTGGCTTCAATCAGCCCCAGCATTTT. The genes are TRBV18 and TRBJ1-5; D is unclear. CDR1 is KGHSH and CDR2 is LQKENI in the germline V gene. This CDR3 comprises 14 residues. Trimming shortened V by 3 bases and J by 3 bases, and 9 bases separated the two germline ends.

V usage is TRBV19 and J usage is TRBJ2-7, with a possible D match to TRBD1 (6 bases). The germline V gene has CDR1 LNHDA and CDR2 SQIVND (reference sequence). CDR3 length: 14 amino acids. Trimming cost V 10 bases and J 1 base, with 17 bases left between them. The CDR3 nucleotides read TGTGCCACCCGAGTCGGACAGCTATCCTACGAGCAGTACTTC. It is translated as CATRVGQLSYEQYF.

The chain is built from TRBV7-2 and TRBJ1-1; D is possibly TRBD1 (6 bases). V was shortened by 3 bases and J by 4 bases, with 15 bases between the two germline ends. The V gene's germline CDR1 is SGHTA and CDR2 FQGNSA. The length of the CDR3 is 15 residues. CDR3 nucleotides: TGTGCCAGCAGCTTCTTTCAACAGGGCAGCACTGAAGCTTTCTTT. It codes for CASSFFQQGSTEAFF.

This chain uses TRBV28 with TRBJ2-3, with unresolved D. Germline assignment: CDR1 MDHEN and CDR2 SYDVKM. This CDR3 contains 14 residues. V was cut by 6 bases and J by 0 bases, with 10 bases left in between. For the CDR3, the DNA is TGTGCCAGCAGACTTTCGAGCAGCACAGATACGCAGTATTTT. Residues: CASRLSSSTDTQYF.

This clone has just one count. The chain has TRBV5-6 and TRBJ2-5; D might be TRBD1 (6 bases). Trimming took off 0 bases at V and 3 bases at J, with 9 bases between the two ends. The CDR3 runs to 14 residues. CDR1 is SGHDT, CDR2 YYEEEE, per germline. CDR3 DNA sequence: TGTGCCAGCAGCTTGGGACAGGTGGAAGAGACCCAGTACTTC. The encoded protein is CASSLGQVEETQYF.

This chain joins TRBV4-1 and TRBJ2-1, with 7 positions matching TRBD1. The CDR3 has 15 amino acids. Germline-derived CDR1 and CDR2 are MGHRA and YSYEKL. The J segment lost 4 bases and the V segment lost 0 bases, leaving 3 bases of the junction unmatched. CDR3 sequence reads: CASSQDGTEYNEQFF. CDR3 nucleotide sequence: TGCGCCAGCAGCCAAGACGGGACAGAGTACAATGAGCAGTTCTTC.

The chain is built from TRBV7-2 and TRBJ1-6; D unresolved. Germline CDR1 reads SGHTA; CDR2 reads FQGNSA. Trimming left V 2 bases short and J 7 bases short, with 18 bases between. The CDR3 consists of 17 residues. In nucleotides, the CDR3 is TGTGCCAGCAGCTTAAAAGGTCCTGGAGGTGAGAATTCACCCCTCCACTTT. Its translation: CASSLKGPGGENSPLHF.

This rearrangement joins TRBV5-6 to TRBJ2-7; the D gene is possibly TRBD1 (5 bases). The CDR3 extends over 12 amino acids. Trimming left V 5 bases short and J 4 bases short, with 10 bases between. CDR1 and CDR2 from the germline V gene are SGHDT and YYEEEE. DNA of the CDR3: TGTGCCAGCAGAGCGCAGGGTTACGAGCAGTACTTC. It translates to CASRAQGYEQYF.

The V call is TRBV6-5, the J call TRBJ2-7, with 7 bases lining up with TRBD2. The CDR3 is 14 amino acids. From germline, CDR1 is MNHEY and CDR2 SVGAGI. Unmatched junction bases numbered 8, after V lost 6 bases and J lost 3 bases. CDR3: CASRTLAEGYEQYF. DNA for the CDR3: TGTGCCAGCAGGACGCTAGCGGAGGGCTACGAGCAGTACTTC.

The rearrangement uses TRBV27 and TRBJ2-7, with 8 bases fitting TRBD1. The junction had 4 bases not matched to a gene; V was cut back by 6 bases and J by 0 bases. Germline V gene lookup returns CDR1 MNHEY and CDR2 SMNVEV (reference sequence). This CDR3 region has 14 residues. The CDR3 is CASRYRGSSYEQYF. The CDR3 DNA is TGTGCCAGCAGATACAGGGGGAGCTCCTACGAGCAGTACTTC.

V gene TRBV5-1 combines with J gene TRBJ2-1, with 7 nucleotides matching TRBD2. The V gene's germline CDR1 is SGHRS and CDR2 YFSETQ. The V segment lost 3 bases and the J segment 6 bases; nucleotides outside the gene matches: 12. The CDR3 is made up of 16 amino acids. As DNA, the CDR3 is TGCGCCAGCAGCTCCCCTGGGCTAGCGGAAATCAATGAGCAGTTCTTC. Its protein is CASSSPGLAEINEQFF. The variable domain in full, completed from reference TRBV5-1 and TRBJ2-1, reads KAGVTQTPRYLIKTRGQQVTLSCSPISGHRSVSWYQQTPGQGLQFLFEYFSETQRNKGNFPGRFSGRQFSNSRSEMNVSTLELGDSALYLCASSSPGLAEINEQFFGPGTRLTVL.

The table lists this clone with a count of one. The chain carries TRBV29-1 and TRBJ2-3; TRBD2 might be the D (5 bases). Germline V gene sequence: CDR1 SQVTM, CDR2 ANQGSEA. V lost 4 bases to trimming and J lost 5 bases, with 13 bases between them. The CDR3 is 13 amino acids. CDR3 sequence (DNA): TGCAGCGTTGCCCAGGACTCCGTAGATACGCAGTATTTT. It is translated as CSVAQDSVDTQYF.

The V and J genes are TRBV30 and TRBJ1-5; the D is unclear. Trimming removed 1 base from V and 0 bases from J, with 10 bases in between. Germline assignment: CDR1 GTSNPN and CDR2 SVGIG (reference sequence). The CDR3 length is 15 residues. This CDR3 reads CAWSADFNSNQPQHF. The CDR3 nucleotides read TGTGCCTGGAGTGCGGACTTCAATAGCAATCAGCCCCAGCATTTT.

The chain has TRBV15 and TRBJ2-5, with TRBD1 as a possible D gene (6 bases). The V gene lost 3 bases and the J gene lost 3 bases, with 14 bases spanning the gap. Germline loops: CDR1 LNHNV, CDR2 YYDKDF (reference sequence). CDR3 length equals 15 residues. CDR3 protein: CATSSFLTGKETQYF. Here the CDR3 DNA reads TGTGCCACCAGCAGCTTCTTGACAGGAAAAGAGACCCAGTACTTC.

The CDR3 is CASSPKWDRHTEAFF. The CDR3 DNA sequence: TGTGCCAGCAGCCCGAAATGGGACAGGCACACTGAAGCTTTCTTT. The chain recombines TRBV11-1 with TRBJ1-1, with 8 bases identical to TRBD1. The CDR3 loop spans 15 amino acids. In germline, CDR1 is SGHAT, CDR2 FQDESV (reference sequence). The J segment lost 3 bases and the V segment lost 5 bases, leaving 8 bases of the junction unmatched.

The genes are TRBV5-1 and TRBJ2-7; 14 positions agree with TRBD2. Germline CDR1 is SGHRS and CDR2 is YFSETQ. With V trimmed by 4 bases and J by 3 bases, 12 bases remained unmatched. This CDR3 region has 18 residues. CDR3 sequence: CASSPGTSGGDIYYEQYF. CDR3 sequence (DNA): TGCGCCAGCAGCCCGGGGACTAGCGGGGGAGATATTTACTACGAGCAGTACTTC.

The chain joins TRBV28 to TRBJ1-5; D might be TRBD1 (6 bases). The germline gives CDR1 MDHEN, CDR2 SYDVKM. The V gene lost 2 bases and the J gene lost 6 bases, with 8 bases spanning the gap. CDR3 length: 13 residues. CDR3 nucleotide sequence: TGTGCCAGCAGTTTAGGACAGTCTCAGCCCCAGCATTTT. Its protein product is CASSLGQSQPQHF.

The chain carries TRBV4-2 and TRBJ1-2, with D unresolved. The CDR3 covers 16 residues. The ends were cut back, 0 bases at V and 8 bases at J, with 19 bases in the middle. Germline V gene lookup returns CDR1 LGHNA and CDR2 YNFKEQ. Here the CDR3 DNA reads TGTGCCAGCAGCCAAGAAGGGAGCAGCCGGGAGAGGGGCTACACCTTC. Protein: CASSQEGSSRERGYTF.

This clone was observed a single time. This chain joins TRBV7-9 and TRBJ2-5; D ambiguous. Trimming removed 4 bases from V and 5 bases from J, with 5 bases in between. The CDR3 has 11 amino acids. CDR1 is SEHNR and CDR2 is FQNEAQ in the germline V gene (reference sequence). The CDR3 loop is CASSSSETQYF. The CDR3 DNA reads TGTGCCAGCAGCTCCTCTGAGACCCAGTACTTC.

Concerning this clone itself: Germline and junction disagree at one end, which may indicate a read error. CDR3 amino acids: CAWSGVRTDNEQFF. CDR3 bases: TGTGCTTGGAGTGGGGTCAGGACAGACAATGAGCAGTTCTTC. This rearrangement joins TRBV30 to TRBJ2-1; tentative D call: TRBD1 (6 bases). CDR1 is GTSNPN, CDR2 SVGIG, per germline (reference sequence). This CDR3 spans 14 amino acids.

The V gene is TRBV7-9, the J gene TRBJ2-7, with 7 bases that match TRBD2. Trimming took 4 bases from V and 2 from J; bases not matched to a gene: 2. The CDR3 contains 13 residues. Germline CDR1 reads SEHNR; CDR2 reads FQNEAQ (reference sequence). Written as DNA, the CDR3 is TGTGCCAGCAGCTCTAGCGGCGCCTACGAGCAGTACTTC. The encoded protein is CASSSSGAYEQYF. Drawing the rest from reference TRBV7-9 and TRBJ2-7, the complete variable domain is DTGVSQNPRHKITKRGQNVTFRCDPISEHNRLYWYRQTLGQGPEFLTYFQNEAQLEKSRLLSDRFSAERPKGSFSTLEIQRTEQGDSAMYLCASSSSGAYEQYFGPGTRLTVT.

The genes are TRBV7-8 and TRBJ1-1; D not certain. V lost 5 bases and J lost 5, with 9 bases in between. This CDR3 has 12 amino acids. CDR1 is SGHVS and CDR2 is FQNEAQ in the germline V gene. The CDR3 reads CASSKEETEAFF. CDR3 sequence (DNA): TGTGCCAGCAGCAAAGAGGAAACTGAAGCTTTCTTT.

This clone was counted between two and nine times. J is TRBJ1-1 and V is TRBV6-5, with a weak D call TRBD1 (5 bases). Germline V CDR1 and CDR2: MNHEY, SVGAGI. The CDR3 totals 15 residues. The V end lost 0 bases, the J end lost 2 bases, and 10 bases lay between the germline ends. The CDR3 reads CASSYSETVNTEAFF. The CDR3 region has the DNA TGTGCCAGCAGTTACTCGGAGACAGTTAACACTGAAGCTTTCTTT.

The rearrangement joins TRBV7-9 to TRBJ2-7; D may be TRBD1 (6 bases). This CDR3 spans 17 amino acids. Per the germline V gene, CDR1 is SEHNR and CDR2 is FQNEAQ (reference sequence). With 0 bases removed from V and 2 bases from J, the gap between germline ends came to 17 bases. CDR3 coding DNA: TGTGCCAGCAGCTTAGCGCAAGGGCAGGGGAATCCCTACGAGCAGTACTTC. Amino acids: CASSLAQGQGNPYEQYF.

This clone was seen ten or more times. The chain employs TRBV2 and TRBJ2-1; 10 bases match TRBD1. Germline V gives CDR1 SNHLY, CDR2 FYNNEI. This CDR3 is 14 amino acids long. V lost 6 bases and J lost 5; bases outside the gene matches: 4. CDR3 protein: CASRRQGADNEQFF. The CDR3 DNA reads as TGTGCCAGCAGGCGACAGGGGGCTGACAATGAGCAGTTCTTC.

The genes are TRBV5-1 and TRBJ1-5; TRBD1 aligns across 9 bases. CDR3 size: 17 residues. CDR1 and CDR2 from the germline V gene are SGHRS and YFSETQ. Unmatched junction bases numbered 8, after V lost 2 bases and J lost 2 bases. The CDR3 bases are TGCGCCAGCAGCTTAGGGCTACAGGGGGCAGGCAATCAGCCCCAGCATTTT. It translates to CASSLGLQGAGNQPQHF.